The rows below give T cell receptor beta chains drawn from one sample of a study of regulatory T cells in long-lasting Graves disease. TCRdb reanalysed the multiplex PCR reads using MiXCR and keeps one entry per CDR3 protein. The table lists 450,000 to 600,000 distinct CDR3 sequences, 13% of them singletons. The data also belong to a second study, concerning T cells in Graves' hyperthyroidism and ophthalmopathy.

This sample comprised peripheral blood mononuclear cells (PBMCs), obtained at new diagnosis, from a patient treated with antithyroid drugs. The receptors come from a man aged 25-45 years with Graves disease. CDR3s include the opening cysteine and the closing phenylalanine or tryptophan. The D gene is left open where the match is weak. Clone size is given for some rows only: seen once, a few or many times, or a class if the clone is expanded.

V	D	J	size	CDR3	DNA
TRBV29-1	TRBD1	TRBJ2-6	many	CSAETGSGANVLTF	TGCAGCGCCGAGACAGGGTCTGGGGCCAACGTCCTGACTTTC
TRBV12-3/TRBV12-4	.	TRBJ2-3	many	CASSWGVGSVADTQYF	TGTGCCAGCAGTTGGGGAGTGGGGAGCGTTGCAGATACGCAGTATTTT
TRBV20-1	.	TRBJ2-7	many	CSARSLSGPRSYEQYF	TGCAGTGCTAGATCCCTCAGCGGACCCCGCTCCTACGAGCAGTACTTC
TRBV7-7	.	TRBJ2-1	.	CASSFGEEGEQFF	TGTGCTAGCAGCTTTGGGGAGGAGGGTGAGCAGTTCTTC
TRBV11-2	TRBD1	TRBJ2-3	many	CASSRQGRTDTQYF	TGTGCCAGCAGCCGACAGGGGCGCACAGATACGCAGTATTTT
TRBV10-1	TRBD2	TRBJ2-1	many	CAKIRDYLGEQFF	TGCGCCAAAATCCGGGACTATTTGGGTGAGCAGTTCTTC
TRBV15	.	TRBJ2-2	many	CATSRDRRGELFF	TGTGCCACCAGCAGAGATAGGCGGGGGGAGCTGTTTTTT
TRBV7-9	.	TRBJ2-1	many	CASSLLLTAGEQFF	TGTGCCAGCAGCTTACTACTGACCGCCGGTGAGCAGTTCTTC
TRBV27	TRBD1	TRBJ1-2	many	CASSLSGTALRLDYGYTF	TGTGCCAGCAGTCTCTCCGGGACAGCCCTCAGGCTGGACTATGGCTACACCTTC
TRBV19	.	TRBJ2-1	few	CASSIVSGNEQFF	TGTGCCAGTAGTATAGTTTCCGGAAATGAGCAGTTCTTC
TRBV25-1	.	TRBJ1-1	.	CASSEWAGHMNTEASF	TGTGCCAGCAGTGAATGGGCAGGCCACATGAACACTGAAGCTTCCTTT
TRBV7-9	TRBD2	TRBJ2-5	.	CASSALAGVRETQYF	TGTGCCAGCAGCGCCCTGGCGGGAGTGCGGGAGACCCAGTACTTC
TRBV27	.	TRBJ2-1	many	CASKATPSNEQFF	TGTGCCAGCAAAGCTACCCCGAGTAATGAGCAGTTCTTC
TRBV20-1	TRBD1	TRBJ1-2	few	CSAVGTGGRPYGYTF	TGCAGTGCCGTGGGGACAGGGGGTCGGCCCTATGGCTACACCTTC
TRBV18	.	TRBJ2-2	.	CASSPRGRTGELFF	TGTGCCAGCTCACCCCGGGGGAGGACCGGGGAGCTGTTTTTT
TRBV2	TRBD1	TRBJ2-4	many	CASSVRQGNGNIQYF	TGTGCCAGCAGTGTAAGACAGGGGAACGGAAACATTCAGTACTTC
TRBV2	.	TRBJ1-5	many	CASSVAGGNQPQHF	TGTGCCAGCAGCGTCGCTGGCGGGAATCAGCCCCAGCATTTT
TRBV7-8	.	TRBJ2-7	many	CASRRGGREQYF	TGTGCCAGCAGACGTGGAGGGAGGGAGCAGTACTTC
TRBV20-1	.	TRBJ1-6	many	CSASPGTVNSPLHF	TGCAGTGCTAGCCCCGGGACGGTCAATTCACCCCTCCACTTT
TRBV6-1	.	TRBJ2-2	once	CASSGAQRMAGELFF	TGTGCCAGCTCGGGAGCACAAAGGATGGCCGGGGAGCTGTTTTTT
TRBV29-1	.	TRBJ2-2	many	CSISHRGGGELFF	TGCAGCATCAGCCACAGGGGAGGGGGGGAGCTGTTTTTT
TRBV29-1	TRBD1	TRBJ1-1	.	CSVETGQGPELSPEAFF	TGCAGCGTTGAAACCGGACAGGGCCCAGAGCTTAGTCCTGAAGCTTTCTTT
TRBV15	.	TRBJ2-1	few	CATSRTQDSYNEQFF	TGTGCCACCAGCCGGACACAGGACTCCTACAATGAGCAGTTCTTC
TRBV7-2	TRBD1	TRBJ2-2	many	CASSPGTGSPGELFF	TGTGCCAGCAGCCCCGGGACAGGGAGTCCCGGGGAGCTGTTTTTT